These 30 T cell receptor beta chains were all obtained from the same sample, sequenced in a study of naive and memory T cell subsets. Study-wide points: Especially in CD8 cells, naive repertoires contained a few larger clonotypes, possibly CD45RA-re-expressing memory cells.

No antigens are known for them. The beta constant-region primer was an equimolar mix of two oligonucleotides covering TRBC1 and TRBC2. Nested alpha and beta constant-region primers with the SP2 primer drove four PCR rounds on ligated cDNA. One entry per CDR3 protein results from TCRdb running MiXCR on the UMI-ligation and nested PCR reads. Among 140,000 to 150,000 distinct CDR3 sequences listed, 22% were seen once. Sequencing was carried out using naive CD4+ T cells from blood. Receptors originate from a human donor in good health.

This clonotype was detected many times. The chain couples TRBV28 to TRBJ2-3; 10 bases are shared with TRBD2. This CDR3 region has 14 residues. Germline lookup yields CDR1 MDHEN and CDR2 SYDVKM. The ends lost 10 bases at V and 4 bases at J; junction bases unmatched: 8. The CDR3 region has the DNA TGTGCCACCGGCCTAGCGGGAGTTTCAGATACGCAGTATTTT. It yields the protein CATGLAGVSDTQYF.

This clonotype was observed a handful of times. This chain joins TRBV12-5 and TRBJ2-7; 9 bases are a match to TRBD1. The CDR3 is 13 amino acids. The J segment lost 4 bases and the V segment lost 9 bases, leaving 7 bases of the junction unmatched. Looked up from germline, CDR1 is LGHNT and CDR2 is FRNRAP. The CDR3 nucleotides are TGTGCTAGCCCGTTGGGACAGGGATACGAGCAGTACTTC. Its protein is CASPLGQGYEQYF.

This clonotype showed up just a few times. The V call is TRBV6-6, the J call TRBJ1-1; 8 nucleotides line up with TRBD1. V trimming: 5 bases; J trimming: 7 bases; junction bases outside the gene matches: 12. The CDR3 extends over 15 amino acids. From germline, CDR1 is MNHNY and CDR2 SVGAGI (reference sequence). For the CDR3, the DNA is TGTGCCAGCAGTCTTAGGACAGGGACGTTTGGTGAAGCTTTCTTT. Translating gives CASSLRTGTFGEAFF.

The V and J genes are TRBV9 and TRBJ2-5; tentatively, D is TRBD2 (5 bases). This CDR3 is built from 14 residues. Per germline, CDR1 SGDLS and CDR2 YYNGEE. V was trimmed by 3 bases and J by 5 bases, leaving 14 bases between them. CDR3 sequence: CASSARPGFETQYF. Written as DNA, the CDR3 is TGTGCCAGCAGCGCCCGTCCGGGATTTGAGACCCAGTACTTC.

The gene calls are TRBV29-1 and TRBJ2-7; TRBD2 might be the D (5 bases). The V gene lost 6 bases and the J gene lost 1 base, with 13 bases spanning the gap. Per the germline V gene, CDR1 is SQVTM and CDR2 is ANQGSEA. The CDR3 sequence is 13 residues long. CDR3 nucleotide sequence: TGCAGCGTGGCGGGCCAGAGTTCCTACGAGCAGTACTTC. Translation gives CSVAGQSSYEQYF.

This clonotype was counted between two and nine times. The rearrangement joins TRBV28 to TRBJ2-7, with TRBD1 identical over 8 bases. Trimming cost V 2 bases and J 3 bases; bases outside gene matches: 15. CDR3 size: 18 residues. Germline V CDR1 and CDR2: MDHEN, SYDVKM. The CDR3 sequence is CASSLGPNRDRKGYEQYF. DNA of the CDR3: TGTGCCAGCAGTTTAGGACCAAACCGGGACAGGAAGGGCTACGAGCAGTACTTC.

This clonotype has a count of ten or more. This sequence joins TRBV29-1 and TRBJ2-1; D might be TRBD2 (6 bases). The V and J ends lost 7 bases and 8 bases respectively, with 27 bases between them. Germline loops: CDR1 SQVTM, CDR2 ANQGSEA. This CDR3 is 16 amino acids long. The CDR3 reads CSGEAFLGISGDEQFF. The CDR3 DNA is TGCAGCGGGGAGGCTTTCCTAGGGATCTCCGGCGATGAGCAGTTCTTC.

This chain uses TRBV19 with TRBJ2-2, with TRBD1 as a possible D gene (6 bases). This CDR3 is built from 15 residues. Germline CDR1 is LNHDA and CDR2 is SQIVND (reference sequence). V shed 8 bases and J shed 2 bases, with 15 bases lying between them. The CDR3 loop reads CASGPGTINTGELFF. CDR3 nucleotides: TGTGCCAGTGGACCCGGGACAATCAACACCGGGGAGCTGTTTTTT.

In the case of this clonotype: At one end, the junction sequence differs from germline, possibly due to a read error. The rearrangement uses TRBV19 and TRBJ1-5; D is unclear. The length of the CDR3 is 16 residues. Germline assignment: CDR1 LNHDA and CDR2 SQIVND (reference sequence). The CDR3 coding sequence is TGTGCCAGTAGTATAGGACACCTATCCGGCAATCAGCCCCAACATTTT. Translating it yields CASSIGHLSGNQPQHF.

This clonotype was counted at least ten times. The J gene is TRBJ2-1, the V gene TRBV18; unclear D gene. CDR1 is KGHSH, CDR2 LQKENI, per germline. The V gene lost 4 bases and the J gene lost 7 bases, with 2 bases spanning the gap. The CDR3 runs 10 residues. CDR3 nucleotide sequence: TGTGCCAGCTCACAAAATGAGCAGTTCTTC. Its translation: CASSQNEQFF. Full variable domain (rest looked up from reference TRBV18 and TRBJ2-1): NAGVMQNPRHLVRRRGQEARLRCSPMKGHSHVYWYRQLPEEGLKFMVYLQKENIIDESGMPKERFSAEFPKEGPSILRIQQVVRGDSAAYFCASSQNEQFFGPGTRLTVL.

This rearrangement joins TRBV3-1 to TRBJ2-1; 9 bases map to TRBD1. This CDR3 contains 14 residues. V gave up 4 bases and J gave up 8 bases; unmatched junction bases: 6. CDR1 LGHDT and CDR2 YNNKEL come from the germline V gene (reference sequence). The CDR3 sequence: CASSPGQGGDEQFF. The CDR3 DNA reads as TGTGCCAGCAGCCCGGGACAGGGCGGAGATGAGCAGTTCTTC.

Ten or more counts support this clonotype. The chain joins TRBV6-1 to TRBJ2-5, with D possibly TRBD2 on 5 matching bases. Germline lookup yields CDR1 MNHNS and CDR2 SASEGT. The CDR3 is made up of 14 amino acids. The ends were cut back, 4 bases at V and 5 bases at J, with 14 bases in the middle. DNA for the CDR3: TGTGCCAGCAGTGGCGGCACTAGAGGGGAGACCCAGTACTTC. Protein product: CASSGGTRGETQYF.

In its sample, this clonotype was seen once. The chain joins TRBV20-1 to TRBJ2-1; D perhaps matches TRBD2 (6 bases). Trimming took 2 bases from V and 9 from J, leaving 14 bases between them. This CDR3 is 13 amino acids long. Germline V gives CDR1 DFQATT, CDR2 SNEGSKA (reference sequence). In nucleotides, the CDR3 is TGCAGTGCTAGAAAACTAGCAGGGTTTGAGCAGTTCTTC. Encoded protein: CSARKLAGFEQFF.

This clonotype was seen at least ten times. The J gene is TRBJ2-7, the V gene TRBV7-9; 8 bases fit TRBD1. CDR1 and CDR2 (germline): SEHNR, FQNEAQ (reference sequence). Trimming cost V 5 bases and J 2 bases; bases outside gene matches: 8. The CDR3 spans 15 residues. Here the CDR3 reads CASSPRTGRTYEQYF. The CDR3 nucleotides read TGTGCCAGCAGCCCACGGACAGGGCGGACCTACGAGCAGTACTTC.

This clonotype occurred a few times. V and J are TRBV6-5 and TRBJ2-5, with D perhaps matching TRBD1 (5 bases). Deletions cut 7 bases from V and 5 bases from J, with 17 bases between. The CDR3 extends over 14 amino acids. In germline, CDR1 is MNHEY, CDR2 SVGAGI. DNA for the CDR3: TGTGCCAGCAAGAGGATAGGGGATGTGGAGACCCAGTACTTC. Its translation is CASKRIGDVETQYF.

The chain combines TRBV5-1 with TRBJ2-3; TRBD2 matches 16 bases. The CDR3 runs to 19 residues. The germline CDR1 and CDR2 sequences are SGHRS and YFSETQ. The trim removed 3 bases at V and 0 bases at J, leaving 7 bases unmatched. The CDR3 loop reads CASSSGLAGGRSSTDTQYF. CDR3 DNA sequence: TGCGCCAGCAGCTCGGGACTAGCGGGAGGGCGGAGTAGCACAGATACGCAGTATTTT.

V gene TRBV29-1 combines with J gene TRBJ2-2; TRBD2 aligns across 11 bases. The CDR3 has 16 amino acids. With V trimmed by 4 bases and J by 3 bases, 7 bases remained unmatched. Germline assignment: CDR1 SQVTM and CDR2 ANQGSEA. The CDR3 region has the DNA TGCAGCGTTGGAACCCTTAGCGGGGGGGACACCGGGGAGCTGTTTTTT. This sequence encodes CSVGTLSGGDTGELFF.

This rearrangement joins TRBV6-5 to TRBJ2-7, with TRBD2 identical over 7 bases. V gave up 3 bases and J gave up 0 bases; unmatched junction bases: 11. The germline gives CDR1 MNHEY, CDR2 SVGAGI. The CDR3 spans 17 residues. The CDR3 is CASSYLGQGGSSYEQYF. The CDR3 DNA reads TGTGCCAGCAGTTATCTCGGGCAGGGCGGGAGCTCCTACGAGCAGTACTTC.

There are a few counts of this clonotype. The chain links TRBV4-1 to TRBJ2-7; D perhaps matches TRBD1 (6 bases). The CDR3 is 16 residues long. Trimming stripped 0 bases from V and 4 bases from J, with 16 bases between. The germline gives CDR1 MGHRA, CDR2 YSYEKL. Here the CDR3 reads CASSQDSGTRIYEQYF. The CDR3 DNA sequence: TGCGCCAGCAGCCAAGATTCCGGGACACGGATTTACGAGCAGTACTTC.

This clonotype came up many times. The chain employs TRBV27 and TRBJ2-7; D uncertain. Trimming shortened V by 5 bases and J by 4 bases, and 12 bases separated the two germline ends. This CDR3 contains 13 residues. Per the germline V gene, CDR1 is MNHEY and CDR2 is SMNVEV (reference sequence). The CDR3 DNA sequence: TGTGCCAGCAGTACCGGGCCGATTTACGAGCAGTACTTC. Translating gives CASSTGPIYEQYF.

The chain uses TRBV28 and TRBJ1-5, with 9 bases identical to TRBD1. CDR3 length equals 16 residues. Germline CDR1 MDHEN, CDR2 SYDVKM. V gave up 7 bases and J gave up 1 base; unmatched junction bases: 8. The CDR3 sequence is CASTKSGTGSNQPQHF. In nucleotides, the CDR3 is TGTGCCAGCACCAAAAGCGGGACAGGGAGCAATCAGCCCCAGCATTTT.

The chain carries TRBV20-1 and TRBJ2-7, with D perhaps TRBD2 (5 bases). Trimming removed 3 bases at V and 2 bases at J, with 14 bases between. CDR3 length equals 14 residues. Germline V gene sequence: CDR1 DFQATT, CDR2 SNEGSKA (reference sequence). CDR3 amino acids: CSASRDRRAYEQYF. The CDR3 nucleotides read TGCAGTGCTAGTCGGGATCGCAGAGCCTACGAGCAGTACTTC.

This clonotype was observed a few times. The rearrangement uses TRBV13 and TRBJ2-3, with 7 bases that match TRBD1. Unmatched junction bases numbered 6, after V lost 5 bases and J lost 4 bases. The CDR3 has 14 residues. In germline, CDR1 is PRHDT, CDR2 FYEKMQ (reference sequence). The CDR3 bases are TGTGCCAGCAGCATCCCAGGGGGATCAGATACGCAGTATTTT. Protein sequence: CASSIPGGSDTQYF.

There are a few counts of this clonotype. The V gene is TRBV3-1, the J gene TRBJ2-1, with TRBD2 matching 8 bases. Trimming removed 3 bases from V and 6 bases from J; junction bases left unmatched: 7. The CDR3 contains 15 residues. CDR1 and CDR2 from the germline V gene are LGHDT and YNNKEL (reference sequence). The CDR3 region is CASSQSLAVSNEQFF. CDR3 nucleotide sequence: TGTGCCAGCAGCCAGTCACTAGCGGTCTCCAATGAGCAGTTCTTC.

This clonotype was recorded only once. The J gene is TRBJ2-7, the V gene TRBV20-1, with D possibly TRBD1 on 6 matching bases. The CDR3 consists of 13 residues. Germline-derived CDR1 and CDR2 are DFQATT and SNEGSKA (reference sequence). The V gene lost 2 bases and the J gene lost 2 bases, with 10 bases spanning the gap. For the CDR3, the DNA is TGCAGTGCTAGATTAGGGGGAGCCTACGAGCAGTACTTC. Amino acid sequence: CSARLGGAYEQYF.

This chain uses TRBV5-1 with TRBJ2-4, with TRBD1 as a possible D gene (6 bases). The germline V and J ends were trimmed by 2 bases and 0 bases, with 9 bases remaining between them. Germline CDR1 and CDR2: SGHRS and YFSETQ. The CDR3 totals 15 residues. CDR3 nucleotides: TGCGCCAGCAGCTTAGGACAGCCAGCCAAAAACATTCAGTACTTC. This codes for CASSLGQPAKNIQYF.

This chain links TRBV4-1 with TRBJ2-1; the match to TRBD2 covers 7 bases. V shed 6 bases and J 0 bases; nucleotides not matched to a gene: 14. Germline lookup yields CDR1 MGHRA and CDR2 YSYEKL. CDR3 length equals 18 residues. The CDR3 protein is CASRQVRGRQSSYNEQFF. The CDR3 coding sequence is TGCGCCAGCAGACAGGTCCGCGGGAGACAGAGCTCCTACAATGAGCAGTTCTTC.

This chain connects TRBV28 to TRBJ1-5; 7 nucleotides line up with TRBD1. V dropped 6 bases and J dropped 8; count of bases not matched to a gene: 10. Germline CDR1 is MDHEN and CDR2 is SYDVKM. The CDR3 spans 14 residues. In DNA, the CDR3 is TGTGCCAGCAGGCCGTCGACAGGGACAGAGCCCCAGCATTTT. Translating gives CASRPSTGTEPQHF.

V gene TRBV2 combines with J gene TRBJ2-3; possibly TRBD1 or TRBD2 for D (5 bases each). Germline CDR1 is SNHLY and CDR2 is FYNNEI. Trimming took off 6 bases at V and 2 bases at J, with 18 bases between the two ends. The CDR3 sequence is 16 residues long. CDR3 bases: TGTGCCAGCAGGACCCTCATCGGGACCTTCACAGATACGCAGTATTTT. As protein: CASRTLIGTFTDTQYF.

This clonotype has only a few counts. The chain recombines TRBV12-3 or TRBV12-4 with TRBJ2-2; 7 bases match TRBD2. Losses at the gene ends were 3 bases for V and 7 bases for J; bases not matched to a gene: 8. The CDR3 is made up of 15 amino acids. The CDR3 bases are TGTGCCAGCAGTTTGGGGACTACCTGGCACGGGGAGCTGTTTTTT. Its protein product is CASSLGTTWHGELFF.